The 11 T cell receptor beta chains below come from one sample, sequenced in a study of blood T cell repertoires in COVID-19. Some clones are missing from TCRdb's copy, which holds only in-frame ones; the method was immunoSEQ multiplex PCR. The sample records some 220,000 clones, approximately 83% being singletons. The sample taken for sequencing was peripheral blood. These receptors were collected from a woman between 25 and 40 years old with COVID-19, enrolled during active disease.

The chain's CDR3 is CASSFMFRESGANVLTF. The DNA for the CDR3 is TGTGCCAGCAGCTTCATGTTCAGGGAATCTGGGGCCAACGTCCTGACTTTC. The V call is TRBV7-3, the J call TRBJ2-6; D is possibly TRBD1 (5 bases). CDR1 is SGHTA and CDR2 is FQGTGA in the germline V gene. The germline V and J ends were trimmed by 3 bases and 1 base, with 13 bases remaining between them. The CDR3 has 17 residues.

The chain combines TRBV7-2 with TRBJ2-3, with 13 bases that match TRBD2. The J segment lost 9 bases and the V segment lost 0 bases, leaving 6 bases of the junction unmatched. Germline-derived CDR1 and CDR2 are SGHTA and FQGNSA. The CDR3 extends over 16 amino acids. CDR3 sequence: CASSLALAGGPGTQYF. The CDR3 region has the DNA TGTGCCAGCAGCTTAGCACTAGCGGGGGGGCCCGGGACGCAGTATTTT.

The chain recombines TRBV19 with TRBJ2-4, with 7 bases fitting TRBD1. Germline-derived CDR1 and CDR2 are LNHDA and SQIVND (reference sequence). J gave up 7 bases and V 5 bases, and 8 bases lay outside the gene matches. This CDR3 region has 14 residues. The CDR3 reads CASSPRQGRNIQYF. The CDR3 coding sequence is TGTGCCAGTAGTCCCCGACAGGGACGGAACATTCAGTACTTC.

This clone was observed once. CDR3 in amino acids: CASSSGDRSSPDYYYNEQFF. DNA for the CDR3: TGTGCCAGCAGTTCTGGGGACAGAAGCTCCCCGGACTACTACTACAATGAGCAGTTCTTC. The V and J genes are TRBV6-2 or TRBV6-3 and TRBJ2-1; D perhaps matches TRBD1 (7 bases). The CDR3 is made up of 20 amino acids. Trimming stripped 4 bases from V and 3 bases from J, with 28 bases between. Germline loops: CDR1 MNHEY, CDR2 SVGEGT.

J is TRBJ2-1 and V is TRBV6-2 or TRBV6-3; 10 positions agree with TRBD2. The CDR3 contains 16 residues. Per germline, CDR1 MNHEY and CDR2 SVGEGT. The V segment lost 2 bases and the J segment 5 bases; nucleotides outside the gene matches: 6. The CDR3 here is CASSYLSGRAHNEQFF. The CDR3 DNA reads TGTGCCAGCAGTTACCTAAGCGGGAGGGCCCACAATGAGCAGTTCTTC.

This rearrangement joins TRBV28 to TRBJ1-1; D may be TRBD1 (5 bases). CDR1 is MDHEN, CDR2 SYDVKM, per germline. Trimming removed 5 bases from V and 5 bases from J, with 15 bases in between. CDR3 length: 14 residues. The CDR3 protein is CASSPPGEGTEAFF. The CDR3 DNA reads TGTGCCAGCAGTCCTCCCGGGGAGGGGACTGAAGCTTTCTTT.

CDR3 sequence reads: CASSWDRGNQPQHF. In DNA, the CDR3 is TGTGCCAGCAGTTGGGACAGGGGGAATCAGCCCCAGCATTTT. The chain combines TRBV6-6 with TRBJ1-5; 11 bases fit TRBD1. Germline V CDR1 and CDR2: MNHNY, SVGAGI (reference sequence). The V and J ends lost 4 bases and 4 bases, in that order; junction bases with no gene match: 0. This CDR3 is 14 amino acids long.

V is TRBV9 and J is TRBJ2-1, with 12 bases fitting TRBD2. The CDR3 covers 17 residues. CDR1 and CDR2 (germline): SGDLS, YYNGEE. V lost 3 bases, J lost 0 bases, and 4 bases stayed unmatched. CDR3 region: CASSEPTSGSSYNEQFF. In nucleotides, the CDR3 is TGTGCCAGCAGCGAACCGACTAGCGGGAGCTCCTACAATGAGCAGTTCTTC.

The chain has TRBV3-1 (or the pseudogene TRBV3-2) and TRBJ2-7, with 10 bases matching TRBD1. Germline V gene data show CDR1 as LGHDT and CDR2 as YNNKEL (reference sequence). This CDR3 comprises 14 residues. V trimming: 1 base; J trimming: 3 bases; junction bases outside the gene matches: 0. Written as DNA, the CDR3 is TGTGCCAGCAGCCAAGGGACAGGGGGCTACGAGCAGTACTTC. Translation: CASSQGTGGYEQYF.

The CDR3 here is CASSYNSRDQETQYF. CDR3 sequence (DNA): TGTGCCAGCAGTTACAACTCCAGGGATCAAGAGACCCAGTACTTC. This chain joins TRBV6-2 or TRBV6-3 and TRBJ2-5; tentatively, D is TRBD1 (5 bases). The CDR3 spans 15 residues. Trimming removed 2 bases at V and 2 bases at J, with 12 bases between. Germline V gene sequence: CDR1 MNHEY, CDR2 SVGEGT.

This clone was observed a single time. The CDR3 sequence: CASSVTGGGNSPLHF. CDR3 DNA sequence: TGTGCCAGCAGCGTAACAGGGGGGGGGAATTCACCCCTCCACTTT. The chain carries TRBV9 and TRBJ1-6; 8 positions match TRBD1. Germline CDR1 reads SGDLS; CDR2 reads YYNGEE. V shed 1 base, J shed 7 bases, and the junction held 4 bases outside the gene matches. This CDR3 is built from 15 residues.